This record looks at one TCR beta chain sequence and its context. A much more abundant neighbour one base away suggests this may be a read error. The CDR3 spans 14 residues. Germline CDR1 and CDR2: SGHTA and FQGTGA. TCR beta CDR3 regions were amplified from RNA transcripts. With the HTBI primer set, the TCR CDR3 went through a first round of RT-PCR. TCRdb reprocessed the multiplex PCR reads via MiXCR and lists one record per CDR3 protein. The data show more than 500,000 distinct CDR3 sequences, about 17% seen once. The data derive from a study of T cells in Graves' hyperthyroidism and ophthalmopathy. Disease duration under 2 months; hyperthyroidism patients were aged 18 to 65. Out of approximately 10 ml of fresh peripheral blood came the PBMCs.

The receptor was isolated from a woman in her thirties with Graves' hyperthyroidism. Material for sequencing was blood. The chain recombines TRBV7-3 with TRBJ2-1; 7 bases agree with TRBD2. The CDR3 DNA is TGTGCCGGCAGCCTACCGGGACTATCTAGTGAGCAGTTCTTC. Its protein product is CAGSLPGLSSEQFF.